This T cell receptor beta chain was documented in a study of cytomegalovirus exposure and HLA in healthy donors (dated by TCRdb to the late 2010s). With regard to the full study: A later analysis indicated that the 90 to 150 validation repertoires were generated on the platform also employed for the roughly 730 repertoires of the first cohort. The study was designed to test whether signatures of past pathogen exposure could be identified by cataloging public T cell receptors. Along with the roughly 700-subject first cohort, a separate validation cohort of over a hundred different subjects was used. The study combined high-throughput TCR immunosequencing, statistical association of individual TCRs with disease status, and machine learning to predict cytomegalovirus infection status.

As regards this clone: Its antigen is unknown. Base quality data are lacking; no much larger clone is found one base away.

Library construction relied on the immunoSEQ multiplex PCR assay. Regarding the original processing steps: A statistical classification framework was built to diagnose cytomegalovirus status from the catalog of TCR beta chain sequences. TCRdb obtained this table from immuneACCESS and retained in-frame rearrangements with V and J assigned. These tables miss some clones; where compared with another copy, unresolved V genes account for less than half of the shortfall, and the remainder is unexplained. D and trimming were read from the DNA, whereas the V and J calls and clone size are those reported in that table. The sample table contains around 56,000 clones; only one count was recorded for 85% to 90% of them. Jointly, the top ten make up roughly 15% of the sample. The donors were included in the validation cohort of approximately 130 subjects, a group kept apart from the roughly 700-subject first cohort.

From the germline V gene, CDR1 is SGDLS and CDR2 is YYNGEE. V is trimmed back by 2 bases and J by 4 bases, and the junction contains 4 bases that no gene match accounts for. The CDR3 runs 14 residues from the cysteine to the phenylalanine. The CDR3 DNA has 42 bases and is translated from base 1. Overall study outcomes, separate from this receptor: Subsequent analysis determined that TCRs grouped into clusters in the first cohort also showed a tendency toward co-occurrence across the 130 or so validation repertoires, and 85% to 95% of cluster scores exceeded 0. In vitro tests confirmed that three of the cytomegalovirus-associated TCR beta chains recognize cytomegalovirus antigens. In the study, around 150 TCR beta chains were listed as associated with cytomegalovirus. Cytomegalovirus status was reported to be diagnosed by the classifier with high specificity and sensitivity in both the original and validation cohorts. While some public TCRs were present in many individuals, most TCR sequences turned up only very rarely across donors. It was suggested by the authors that the approach could potentially be generalized to other disease states and immunological phenotypes. The validation cohort had no HLA typing available for a later analysis, so co-occurrence within that cohort was assessed over all 130 or so repertoires.

Recombination joined TRBV9 with TRBJ2-7, with 9 bases in between that match TRBD1. The specimen sequenced was PBMCs. The sequence was collected from a woman between 18 and 29 years old in good health and CMV-seronegative. This receptor carries the CDR3 CASSVSTGGYEQYF. DNA sequence: TGTGCCAGCAGCGTTTCGACAGGGGGATACGAGCAGTACTTC.